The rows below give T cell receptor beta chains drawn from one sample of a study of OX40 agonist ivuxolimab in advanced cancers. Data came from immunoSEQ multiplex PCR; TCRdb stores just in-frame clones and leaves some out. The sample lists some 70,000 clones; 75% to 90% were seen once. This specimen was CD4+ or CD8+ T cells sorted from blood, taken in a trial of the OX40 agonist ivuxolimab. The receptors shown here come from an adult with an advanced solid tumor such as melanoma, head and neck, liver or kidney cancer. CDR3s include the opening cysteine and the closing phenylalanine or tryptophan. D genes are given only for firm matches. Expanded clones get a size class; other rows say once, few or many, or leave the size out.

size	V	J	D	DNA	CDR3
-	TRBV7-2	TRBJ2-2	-	TGTGCCAGCAGCTTGTGGGATCAGGGCACCGGGGAGCTGTTTTTT	CASSLWDQGTGELFF
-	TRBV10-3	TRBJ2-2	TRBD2	TGTGCCATCAGTAAGCAAGGCGGGAGAGGAAGTACCGGGGAGCTGTTTTTT	CAISKQGGRGSTGELFF
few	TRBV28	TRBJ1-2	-	TGTGCCAGCAGTACGACAGACTATGGCTACACCTTC	CASSTTDYGYTF
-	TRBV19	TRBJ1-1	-	TGTGCCAGTTACGACCGAGGGGGAGTAAGCACTGAAGCTTTCTTT	CASYDRGGVSTEAFF
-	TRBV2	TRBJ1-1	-	TGTGCCAGCATCGTACAGGGCCTTAAGAACACTGAAGCTTTCTTT	CASIVQGLKNTEAFF
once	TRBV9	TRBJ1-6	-	TGTGCCAGCACACAGGATATCTATAATTCACCCCTCCACTTT	CASTQDIYNSPLHF
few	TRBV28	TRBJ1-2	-	TGTGCCAGCAGTGAAGGGGTGGAAACCTATGGCTACACCTTC	CASSEGVETYGYTF
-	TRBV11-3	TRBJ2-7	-	TGTGCCAGCAGCTTCGGTTCTAGCGATATATACGAGCAGTACTTC	CASSFGSSDIYEQYF
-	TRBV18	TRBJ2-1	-	TGTGCCAGCTCACCACTCGGCGGCCAGAGCTCCTACAATGAGCAGTTCTTC	CASSPLGGQSSYNEQFF
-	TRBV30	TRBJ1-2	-	TGTGCCTGGAGTGTTGGATATGGCTACACCTTC	CAWSVGYGYTF
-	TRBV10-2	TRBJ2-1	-	TGCGCCAGCAGTGAGCCAAGTTTAGCGGCCCCTAGGAATGAGCAGTTCTTC	CASSEPSLAAPRNEQFF
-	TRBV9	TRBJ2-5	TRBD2	TGTGCCAGCAGGGCTGGAGGAGCGGGAGAAGAGACCCAGTACTTC	CASRAGGAGEETQYF
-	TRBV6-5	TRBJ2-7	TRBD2	TGTGCCAGCAGTTACGATCTAGCGGGAGGGTACGAGCAGTACTTC	CASSYDLAGGYEQYF
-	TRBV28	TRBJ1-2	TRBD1	TGTGCCAGCACCTTGTCGGGCCTCCGGGACAGCTATGGCTACACCTTC	CASTLSGLRDSYGYTF
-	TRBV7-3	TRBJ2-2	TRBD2	TGTGCCAGCAGCTTAGGGACTAGCGGGAGCACCGGGGAGCTGTTTTTT	CASSLGTSGSTGELFF
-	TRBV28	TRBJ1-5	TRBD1	TGTGCCAGCAGACCAGGGGACAGGGGGCGTTCCTCACAAGATCAGCCCCAGCATTTT	CASRPGDRGRSSQDQPQHF
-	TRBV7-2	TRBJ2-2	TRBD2	TGTGCCAGCAGCTCCTCTAGCGGGGGAAACACCGGGGAGCTGTTTTTT	CASSSSSGGNTGELFF
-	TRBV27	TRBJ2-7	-	TGTGCCAGCAGCCCGAGCAGGGGTTCCTACGAGCAGTACTTC	CASSPSRGSYEQYF
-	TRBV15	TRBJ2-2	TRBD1	TGTGCCACCAGCAGAGATCTAGTTAGGGGGCCCGGGGAGCTGTTTTTT	CATSRDLVRGPGELFF
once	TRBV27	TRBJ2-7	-	TGTGCCAGCAGGGACAACAATCGAGGACAAACCACCTACGAGCAGTACTTC	CASRDNNRGQTTYEQYF
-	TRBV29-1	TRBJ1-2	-	TGCAGCGTTGACGCAGGGACCTATGGCTACACCTTC	CSVDAGTYGYTF
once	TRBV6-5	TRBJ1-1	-	TGTGCCAGCAGTTTAACCGGGGCCGGGGACACTGAAGCTTTCTTT	CASSLTGAGDTEAFF
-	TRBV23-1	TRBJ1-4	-	TGCGCCAGCAGTCAATCGGGGGGACCCAATGAAAAACTGTTTTTT	CASSQSGGPNEKLFF
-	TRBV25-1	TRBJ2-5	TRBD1	TGTGCCAGCAGCGCAGACAGGGGGGGAACGCACTTC	CASSADRGGTHF
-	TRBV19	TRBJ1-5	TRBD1	TGTGCCAGTAGCCGCTCGACAGGGGGCGCGTATCAGCCCCAGCATTTT	CASSRSTGGAYQPQHF
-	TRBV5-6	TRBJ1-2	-	TGTGCCAGCAGCAGAGGACGGATGTCTAACTATGGCTACACCTTC	CASSRGRMSNYGYTF
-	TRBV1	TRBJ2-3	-	TGCACCAGCAGCCAATATACGCAGTATTTT	CTSSQYTQYF
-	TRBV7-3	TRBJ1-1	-	TGTGCCAGCAGCTTAAGTGTCCTAAGTACTGAAGCTTTCTTT	CASSLSVLSTEAFF
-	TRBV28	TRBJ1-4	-	TGTGCCAGCACCCCAAGTCACGCGGGTGAAAAACTGTTTTTT	CASTPSHAGEKLFF
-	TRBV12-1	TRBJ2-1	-	TGTGCCAGCAGCCCTGCGTTACGGGGGGTGAGGAATGAGCAGTTCTTC	CASSPALRGVRNEQFF
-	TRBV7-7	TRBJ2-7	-	TGTGCCAGCAGCTTGGGGCCCTCCCGCGAGCAGTACTTC	CASSLGPSREQYF
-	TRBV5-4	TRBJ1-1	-	TGTGCCAGCAGCTTGGCTGGAGCGGCGGCTGAAGCTTTCTTT	CASSLAGAAAEAFF
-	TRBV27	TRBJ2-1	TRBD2	TGTGCCAGCAGCAGACTAGCGGGAGGCCGGATGGGGGGAGAGCAGTTCTTC	CASSRLAGGRMGGEQFF
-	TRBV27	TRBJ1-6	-	TGTGCCAGCAGTTTTCGGCGGCAGGGACCCCTCCACTTT	CASSFRRQGPLHF
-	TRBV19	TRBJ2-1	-	TGTGCCAGCGGAGGGGAAATCTCCTACAATGAGCAGTTCTTC	CASGGEISYNEQFF
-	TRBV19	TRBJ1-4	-	TGTGCCAGTAGTATAGGAGGCAAAAAACTGTTTTTT	CASSIGGKKLFF
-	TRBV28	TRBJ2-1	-	TGTGCCAGCAGTTTCCGGCGGGGAACCTTTAGCAATGAGCAGTTCTTC	CASSFRRGTFSNEQFF
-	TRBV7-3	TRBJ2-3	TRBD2	TGTGCCAGCAGCTTACTCCGGGGGGGCGGAGATACGCAGTATTTT	CASSLLRGGGDTQYF
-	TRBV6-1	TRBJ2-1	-	TGTGCCAGCAGTGAATTTCAGGGCTCGGGTGAGCAGTTCTTC	CASSEFQGSGEQFF
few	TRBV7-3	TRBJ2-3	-	TGTGCCAGCAGCCCTTTCCCCGGGACACCAAGCACAGATACGCAGTATTTT	CASSPFPGTPSTDTQYF
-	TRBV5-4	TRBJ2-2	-	TGTGCCAGCACCAACGGGGTTGAGACCGGGGAGCTGTTTTTT	CASTNGVETGELFF
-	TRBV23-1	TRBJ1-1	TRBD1	TGCGCCAGCAGTACAGGGGAAATGAACACTGAAGCTTTCTTT	CASSTGEMNTEAFF
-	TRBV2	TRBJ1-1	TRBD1	TGTGCCAGCAGAGACCGACAGGGCGAAAACACTGAAGCTTTCTTT	CASRDRQGENTEAFF
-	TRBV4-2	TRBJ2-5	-	TGTGCCAGCAGCCAAGTGGGGGGCGAAGAGACCCAGTACTTC	CASSQVGGEETQYF
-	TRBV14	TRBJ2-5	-	TGTGCCAGCAGCCAGTGGACTGGGGAGACCCAGTACTTC	CASSQWTGETQYF